This entry describes one T cell receptor (beta chain). Germline-derived CDR1 and CDR2 are SGHTA and FQGNSA. V was cut by 8 bases and J by 8 bases, with 16 bases left in between. The CDR3 sequence is 13 residues long. The entry originates in a study of blood T cell repertoires in COVID-19. Study information: Acute and convalescent COVID-19 samples came from the United States, Italy and Spain.

Sequencing used immunoSEQ multiplex PCR; TCRdb keeps in-frame clones, though not all of them. The sample yields around 100,000 clones, roughly 80% seen once. The TCR originated in a man aged 70-80 years with acute or convalescent COVID-19. The sequenced material came from peripheral blood. The chain has TRBV7-2 and TRBJ2-1; the D gene is possibly TRBD2 (6 bases). The CDR3 region has the DNA TGTGCCAGCGCGCTAGGGAGGAACGATGAGCAGTTCTTC. This encodes CASALGRNDEQFF.